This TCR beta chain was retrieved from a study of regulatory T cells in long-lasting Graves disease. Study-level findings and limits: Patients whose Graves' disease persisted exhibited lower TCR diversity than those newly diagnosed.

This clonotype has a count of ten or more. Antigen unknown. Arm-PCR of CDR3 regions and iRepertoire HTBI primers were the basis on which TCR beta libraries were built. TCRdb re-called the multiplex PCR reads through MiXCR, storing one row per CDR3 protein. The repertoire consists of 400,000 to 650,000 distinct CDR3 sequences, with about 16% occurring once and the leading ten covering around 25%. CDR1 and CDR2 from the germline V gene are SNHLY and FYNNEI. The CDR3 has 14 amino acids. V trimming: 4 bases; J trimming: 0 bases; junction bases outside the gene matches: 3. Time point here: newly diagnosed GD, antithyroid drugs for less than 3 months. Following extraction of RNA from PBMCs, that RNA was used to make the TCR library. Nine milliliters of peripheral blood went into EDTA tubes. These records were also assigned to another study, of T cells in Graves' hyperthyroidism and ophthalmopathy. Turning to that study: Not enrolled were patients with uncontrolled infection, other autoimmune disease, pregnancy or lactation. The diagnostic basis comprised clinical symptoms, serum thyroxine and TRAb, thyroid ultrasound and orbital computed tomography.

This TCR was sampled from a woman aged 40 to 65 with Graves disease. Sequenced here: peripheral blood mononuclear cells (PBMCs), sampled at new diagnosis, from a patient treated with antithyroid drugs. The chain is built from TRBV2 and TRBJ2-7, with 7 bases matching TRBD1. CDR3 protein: CASSATGTSYEQYF. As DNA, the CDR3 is TGTGCCAGCAGTGCGACAGGGACCTCCTACGAGCAGTACTTC. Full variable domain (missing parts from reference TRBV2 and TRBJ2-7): EPEVTQTPSHQVTQMGQEVILRCVPISNHLYFYWYRQILGQKVEFLVSFYNNEISEKSEIFDDQFSVERPDGSNFTLKIRSTKLEDSAMYFCASSATGTSYEQYFGPGTRLTVT.